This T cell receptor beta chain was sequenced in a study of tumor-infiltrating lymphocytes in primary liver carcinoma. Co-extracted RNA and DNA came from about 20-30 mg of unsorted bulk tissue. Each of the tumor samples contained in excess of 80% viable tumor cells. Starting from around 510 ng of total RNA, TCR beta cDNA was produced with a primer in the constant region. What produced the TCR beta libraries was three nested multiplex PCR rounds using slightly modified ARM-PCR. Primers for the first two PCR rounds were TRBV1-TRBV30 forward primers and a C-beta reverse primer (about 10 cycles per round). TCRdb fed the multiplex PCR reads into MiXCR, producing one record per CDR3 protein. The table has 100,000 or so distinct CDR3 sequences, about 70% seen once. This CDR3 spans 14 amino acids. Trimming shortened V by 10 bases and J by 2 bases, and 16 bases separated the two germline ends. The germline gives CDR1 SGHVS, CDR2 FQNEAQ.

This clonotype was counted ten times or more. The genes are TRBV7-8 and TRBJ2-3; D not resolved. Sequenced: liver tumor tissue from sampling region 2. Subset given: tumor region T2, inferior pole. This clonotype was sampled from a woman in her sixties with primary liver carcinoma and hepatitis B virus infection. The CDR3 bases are TGTGCCATCGGTGCAGGAGTTTTCACAGATACGCAGTATTTT. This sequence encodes CAIGAGVFTDTQYF.